The rows below give T cell receptor beta chains drawn from one sample of a study of CD8 T cell repertoires and HIV-1 epitope variants. Clones were read by immunoSEQ multiplex PCR, and TCRdb kept only the in-frame ones, dropping some. The data show approximately 4,500 clones, with about 66% seen just once and around 40% held by the top ten. No antigen has been identified for these receptors. Sequencing was performed on cultured CD8+ T cells derived from PBMCs. Every receptor here comes from a male donor with HIV. Each CDR3 is given with its conserved first and last residue. The D gene is left open where the match is weak. Expanded clones are given a class, and other clones once, few, many or no size at all.

-	-	TRBV2	TRBJ2-1	TGTGCCAGCAGTGATGAAAAGGGCACCAACAATGAGCAGTTCTTC	CASSDEKGTNNEQFF
-	-	TRBV7-9	TRBJ1-1	TGTGCCAGCAGCTTCGGGGACACTGAAGCTTTCTTT	CASSFGDTEAFF
-	-	TRBV10-3	TRBJ1-2	TGTGCCATCATCATTCCACAGGGTAACGGCTACACCTTC	CAIIIPQGNGYTF
-	-	TRBV29-1	TRBJ2-1	TGCAGCGTTGTTCGCCCGTCCTACAATGAGCAGTTCTTC	CSVVRPSYNEQFF
TRBD1	few	TRBV6-5	TRBJ1-5	TGTGCCAGCAGATCCGGACAGGGAAAACAGCCCCAGCATTTT	CASRSGQGKQPQHF
TRBD1	few	TRBV19	TRBJ1-5	TGTGCCAGTGATACAGGGGGCTGGTCTAGCAATCAGCCCCAGCATTTT	CASDTGGWSSNQPQHF
-	-	TRBV19	TRBJ2-1	TGTGCCAGTACCCCCAAGATGGCTGACAATGAGCAGTTCTTC	CASTPKMADNEQFF
-	once	TRBV5-6	TRBJ2-7	TGTGCCAGCAGCTTGGATTCAGGGATGGCTCGGTACGAGCAGTACTTC	CASSLDSGMARYEQYF
-	-	TRBV7-9	TRBJ2-1	TGTGCCAGCAGCTTAGGCACCAGGGGCTCCTACAATGAGCAGTTCTTC	CASSLGTRGSYNEQFF
-	few	TRBV30	TRBJ2-3	TGTGCCTGGAGTGGTGAGGTTGTTGGCGATACGCAGTATTTT	CAWSGEVVGDTQYF
-	-	TRBV27	TRBJ2-7	TGTGCCAGCAGTTTTGGGGGGGCGACCTACGAGCAGTACTTC	CASSFGGATYEQYF
TRBD2	-	TRBV19	TRBJ2-3	TGTGCCAGTATCGGGAGGGAGAAGTTCGGGGCAGATACGCAGTATTTT	CASIGREKFGADTQYF
-	-	TRBV27	TRBJ2-7	TGTGCCAGCAGTTTAGGGGACGAGCAGTACTTC	CASSLGDEQYF
TRBD1	-	TRBV4-2	TRBJ2-7	TGTGCCAGCAGCCAAGATCTAGAACAGGGGACCTACGAGCAGTACTTC	CASSQDLEQGTYEQYF
TRBD2	once	TRBV4-1	TRBJ2-3	TGCGCCAGCAGCCAAGCACTAGCGGGAGGAGGGTGGGGGACAGATACGCAGTATTTT	CASSQALAGGGWGTDTQYF
-	-	TRBV6-5	TRBJ2-7	TGTGCCAGCAGACCTATTGGGGGCTACGAGCAGTACTTC	CASRPIGGYEQYF
-	-	TRBV29-1	TRBJ1-2	TGCAGCGTTGATTCCAGGGTTGACTATGGCTACACCTTC	CSVDSRVDYGYTF
TRBD2	-	TRBV2	TRBJ2-7	TGTGCCAGCGGTAGCGGGAGGGCGGGAGAGCAGTACTTC	CASGSGRAGEQYF
-	-	TRBV19	TRBJ2-1	TGTGCCAGTAGTATCGACGGGAGCTCCTACAATGAGCAGTTCTTC	CASSIDGSSYNEQFF
TRBD1	-	TRBV28	TRBJ1-5	TGTGCCAGCAGCTCCACCGTCACGTGGACAGGGTTCAATCAGCCCCAGCATTTT	CASSSTVTWTGFNQPQHF
-	-	TRBV10-3	TRBJ1-1	TGTGCCATCACTTTGGACGGAAACACTGAAGCTTTCTTT	CAITLDGNTEAFF
-	-	TRBV6-5	TRBJ2-3	TGTGCCAGCAGTTACGAGGGAGATACGCAGTATTTT	CASSYEGDTQYF
-	-	TRBV5-6	TRBJ2-1	TGTGCCAGCAGCTTGGGAGGAGGTAGCGGACCGTACAATGAGCAGTTCTTC	CASSLGGGSGPYNEQFF
-	-	TRBV13	TRBJ1-2	TGTGCCAGCAGCTTGGGCAGGGACTATGGCTACACCTTC	CASSLGRDYGYTF
-	-	TRBV7-2	TRBJ2-1	TGTGCCAGCAGCCCAGCAGGCTACAATGAGCAGTTCTTC	CASSPAGYNEQFF
TRBD2	few	TRBV7-3	TRBJ2-2	TGTGCCAGCAGCTACAGTCTAGCGGGGGGTCACACCGGGGAGCTGTTTTTT	CASSYSLAGGHTGELFF
-	once	TRBV5-1	TRBJ2-7	TGCGCCAGCAGCTTTGGGGGCGAGCAGTACTTC	CASSFGGEQYF
TRBD2	-	TRBV18	TRBJ2-7	TGTGCCAGCTCACCGGGACTAGCGGTCTACGAGCAGTACTTC	CASSPGLAVYEQYF
-	few	TRBV28	TRBJ2-7	TGTGCCAGCAGTTCCAACTACGAGCAGTACTTC	CASSSNYEQYF
TRBD1	-	TRBV5-6	TRBJ2-7	TGTGCCAGCACCGGGGTAGAGACAGGGAATTACGAGCAGTACTTC	CASTGVETGNYEQYF
-	-	TRBV14	TRBJ2-7	TGTGCCAGCAGCCAAGAGGGGCGCTCCTACGAGCAGTACTTC	CASSQEGRSYEQYF
-	-	TRBV5-1	TRBJ2-3	TGCGCCAGCAGCTTGCAGGGCCGAAGCACAGATACGCAGTATTTT	CASSLQGRSTDTQYF
TRBD1	-	TRBV29-1	TRBJ2-7	TGCAGCGTTGAAGTTGAGGGACAGGGGTCGAACGAGCAGTACTTC	CSVEVEGQGSNEQYF
-	few	TRBV7-9	TRBJ2-7	TGTGCCAGCAGCTTAGTTTCCCCCAAGATTGTATGGAGTTTCAACGAGCAGTACTTC	CASSLVSPKIVWSFNEQYF
-	few	TRBV5-1	TRBJ2-2	TGCGCCAGCAGCTCAGACCCCGGGGAGCTGTTTTTT	CASSSDPGELFF
-	-	TRBV21-1	TRBJ1-1	TGTGCCAGCATCTTTACAGGGCAACTAATGAACACTGAAGCTTTCTTT	CASIFTGQLMNTEAFF
TRBD1	-	TRBV5-1	TRBJ2-5	TGCGCCAGCAGCTTGGAGGCCCTAGGGGGCGCAAAGACCCAGTACTTC	CASSLEALGGAKTQYF
-	-	TRBV4-2	TRBJ1-6	TGTGCCAGCAGCCAAGATGGTCGGGCGTTGGGGAATTCACCCCTCCACTTT	CASSQDGRALGNSPLHF
-	-	TRBV5-6	TRBJ1-2	TGTGCCAGCAGCTTGGTGGGTAGCAACTATGGCTACACCTTC	CASSLVGSNYGYTF
TRBD2	once	TRBV7-2	TRBJ2-5	TGTGCCAGCAGCCTCGGACTAAGCGGGGGGGTTTTGACCCAGTACTTC	CASSLGLSGGVLTQYF
TRBD1	-	TRBV4-1	TRBJ2-7	TGTGCCAGCAGCCAAACAGGGGTCAACGAGCAGTACTTC	CASSQTGVNEQYF
-	-	TRBV7-9	TRBJ2-1	TGTGCCAGCAGCTTAGAGGGGAGCTCCTACAATGAGCAGTTCTTC	CASSLEGSSYNEQFF
-	-	TRBV11-3	TRBJ1-1	TGTGCCAGCAGCTTAGATTGGCAGGGAAGGACTGAAGCTTTCTTT	CASSLDWQGRTEAFF
-	-	TRBV7-9	TRBJ1-1	TGTGCCAGCAGCCGCCTCAGGGGCACTGAAGCTTTCTTT	CASSRLRGTEAFF
-	-	TRBV11-2	TRBJ2-3	TGTGCCAGCAGCTTTCTCTTCACAGATACGCAGTATTTT	CASSFLFTDTQYF
TRBD1	-	TRBV7-6	TRBJ1-1	TGTGCCAGCAGCTTAGCCCCCGGAGACAGGGGGGTTAACACTGAAGCTTTCTTT	CASSLAPGDRGVNTEAFF
-	-	TRBV19	TRBJ2-2	TGTGCCAGTAGTTCCGGACCAATCGCGAACACCGGGGAGCTGTTTTTT	CASSSGPIANTGELFF
-	-	TRBV11-2	TRBJ2-5	TGTGCCAGCAGCCCAAGAGGGGAGTCCCAAGAGACCCAGTACTTC	CASSPRGESQETQYF
-	once	TRBV7-3	TRBJ1-6	TGTGCCAGCAGCTTAGGGGGCGAGTATTCACCCCTCCACTTT	CASSLGGEYSPLHF
TRBD1	-	TRBV6-6	TRBJ1-2	TGTGCCAGCAGTTACTCGGGACAGGGAGATGGCTACACCTTC	CASSYSGQGDGYTF
-	once	TRBV7-9	TRBJ2-2	TGTGCCAGCACTGGGGTCACCGGGGAGCTGTTTTTT	CASTGVTGELFF
TRBD2	-	TRBV4-3	TRBJ2-3	TGCGCCAGCAGCCAAGAGGGCGGGGGGACCACAGATACGCAGTATTTT	CASSQEGGGTTDTQYF
TRBD1	-	TRBV6-6	TRBJ1-2	TGTGCCAGCAGTTTTCCCGGGACAGACTATGGCTACACCTTC	CASSFPGTDYGYTF
-	-	TRBV6-5	TRBJ2-1	TGTGCCAGCAGTTATGGGGCGGTGGGGCCTAATGAGCAGTTCTTC	CASSYGAVGPNEQFF
-	-	TRBV5-3	TRBJ2-5	TGTGCCAGCAGCTCCGCCGGGATAGATCAAGAGACCCAGTACTTC	CASSSAGIDQETQYF
-	-	TRBV5-4	TRBJ2-7	TGTGCCAGCAGCTTCCAGGGGGGATCCGAGCAGTACTTC	CASSFQGGSEQYF
TRBD1	once	TRBV13	TRBJ2-7	TGTGCCAGCAGCGCACAATCCGGGACAGGGAGCTCCTACGAGCAGTACTTC	CASSAQSGTGSSYEQYF
TRBD1	once	TRBV11-3	TRBJ1-1	TGTGCCAGCAGCTCTACAGGGGGGAGCACTGAAGCTTTCTTT	CASSSTGGSTEAFF
-	-	TRBV14	TRBJ1-2	TGTGCCAGCAGCCAAGAGTGGCAGGGCTACACCTTC	CASSQEWQGYTF
TRBD2	-	TRBV7-3	TRBJ2-1	TGTGCCAGCAGCTTGCAAGGACTAGCGGGGTCCAATGAGCAGTTCTTC	CASSLQGLAGSNEQFF